This T cell receptor (beta chain) was sequenced in a study of patients and donors after allogeneic stem cell transplantation. Per germline, CDR1 SGHVS and CDR2 FQNEAQ. Unmatched junction bases numbered 9, after V lost 0 bases and J lost 8 bases. The CDR3 is made up of 16 amino acids. Via MiXCR, TCRdb re-called the RT-PCR reads, giving one row per CDR3 protein. The repertoire includes about 960,000 distinct CDR3 sequences, about a sixth of them detected once, and around 6% sits in the top ten. Sequencing was carried out using blood, either unsorted or a sorted T cell fraction (not recorded which). This TCR was recovered from a human donor who was either an allogeneic HSCT recipient or a stem cell or donor lymphocyte infusion donor (not recorded which). It is not recorded whose cells these are; they may come from a transplant donor. The chain employs TRBV7-8 and TRBJ1-2; TRBD1 aligns across 10 bases. CDR3 sequence reads: CASSLALGQGLGGYTF. The CDR3 DNA sequence: TGTGCCAGCAGCTTAGCCCTGGGACAGGGGTTGGGAGGCTACACCTTC.